The source of this T cell receptor (beta chain) is a study of identical twins. Germline CDR1 reads DFQATT; CDR2 reads SNEGSKA (reference sequence). The CDR3 contains 17 residues. Template switching (which added a universal primer site) was used, and cDNA carried unique molecular identifiers. In TCRdb, the 5' RACE reads were re-called with MiXCR into one record per CDR3 protein. The sample lists hundreds of thousands of distinct CDR3 sequences; around a sixth were seen once. Concerning this clonotype itself: Compared with germline, one end of the junction differs, possibly owing to a read error.

In addition, the sample was reused for a study of T cells expressing NK-cell markers.

The sequenced sample was PBMCs. The clonotype comes from a woman between 18 and 29 years old in good health. This chain uses TRBV20-1 with TRBJ2-1; D gene unclear. The CDR3: CCARDTVPQGSYNEQFF. Written as DNA, the CDR3 is TGCTGTGCTAGAGATACGGTCCCCCAAGGCTCCTACAATGAGCAGTTCTTC.